This paragraph reports one T cell receptor beta chain. Its antigen is currently unknown. There are 16 residues in the CDR3. The ends lost 3 bases at V and 3 bases at J; junction bases unmatched: 7. Looked up from germline, CDR1 is LNHDA and CDR2 is SQIVND (reference sequence). Oncomine TCR Beta short-read sequencing was applied to DNA from cultured CD4+ T cells. Each CDR3 protein is one row after TCRdb ran MiXCR on the PCR reads. The sample shows approximately 12,000 distinct CDR3 sequences, 76% of them seen only once. This sample is part of a study of vaccination and CD4 T cells after COVID-19. On the study more broadly: Testing by nasal swab PCR showed convalescent patients to be SARS-CoV-2 positive; nine were mild and one was severe. Convalescent individuals numbered four females and six males, two being Hispanic. Overall study findings and caveats: Early post-infection timepoints were missing, and relatively few convalescent patients were studied. Vaccine-specific clones in convalescent patients were spike mono-reactive in 304 of 307 cases.

The treatment denotes: approximately 10-day PBMC culture with coronavirus spike peptide pools or control peptides (ViraFEST assay). V is TRBV19 and J is TRBJ2-1; TRBD2 agrees at 8 bases. The sample consisted of CD4+ T cells from blood, cultured in vitro. The receptor was derived from a human donor who had recovered from COVID-19. The CDR3 DNA reads as TGTGCCAGTAGTATTATCCCGGCGGGAGGCTACAATGAGCAGTTCTTC. This gives the protein CASSIIPAGGYNEQFF.